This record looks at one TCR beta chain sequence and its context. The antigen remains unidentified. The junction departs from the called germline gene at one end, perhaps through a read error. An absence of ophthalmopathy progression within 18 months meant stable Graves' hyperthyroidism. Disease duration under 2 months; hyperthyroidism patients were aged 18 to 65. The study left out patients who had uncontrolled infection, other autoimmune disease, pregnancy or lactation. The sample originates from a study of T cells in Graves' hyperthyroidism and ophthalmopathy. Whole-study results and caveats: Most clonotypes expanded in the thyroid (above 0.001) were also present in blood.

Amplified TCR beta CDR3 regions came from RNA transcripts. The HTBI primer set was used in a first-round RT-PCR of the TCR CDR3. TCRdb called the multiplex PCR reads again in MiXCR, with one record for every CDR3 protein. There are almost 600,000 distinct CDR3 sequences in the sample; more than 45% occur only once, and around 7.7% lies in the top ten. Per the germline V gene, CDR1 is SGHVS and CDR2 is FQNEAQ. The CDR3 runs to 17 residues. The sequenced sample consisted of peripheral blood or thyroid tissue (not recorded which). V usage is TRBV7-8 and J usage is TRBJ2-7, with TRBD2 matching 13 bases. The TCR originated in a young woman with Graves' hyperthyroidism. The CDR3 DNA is TGCGCCAGCAGCCAATGGACTAGCGGGAGAGGGGGCTACGAGCAGTACTTC. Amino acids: CASSQWTSGRGGYEQYF.